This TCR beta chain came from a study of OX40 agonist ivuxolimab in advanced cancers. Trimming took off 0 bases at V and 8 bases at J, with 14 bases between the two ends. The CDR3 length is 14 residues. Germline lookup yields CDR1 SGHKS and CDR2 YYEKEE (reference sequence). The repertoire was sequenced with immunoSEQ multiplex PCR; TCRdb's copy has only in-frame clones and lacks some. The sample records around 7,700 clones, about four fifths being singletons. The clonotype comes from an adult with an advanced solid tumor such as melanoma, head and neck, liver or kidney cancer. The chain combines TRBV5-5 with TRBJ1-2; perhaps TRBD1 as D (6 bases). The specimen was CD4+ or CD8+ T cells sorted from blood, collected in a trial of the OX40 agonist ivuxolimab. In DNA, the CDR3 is TGTGCCAGCAGCTTGGCCATGGCAGGGGAAGGCTACACCTTC. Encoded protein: CASSLAMAGEGYTF.